This TCR beta chain was captured in a study of T cells in Graves' hyperthyroidism and ophthalmopathy. PBMCs were obtained from 10 ml fresh peripheral blood. Germline V lookup: CDR1 SGHRS, CDR2 YFSETQ. J was trimmed by 1 base and V by 4 bases; bases with no gene match: 7. The CDR3 is 16 residues long. Amplification targeted TCR beta CDR3 regions from RNA transcripts. Carried out on the TCR CDR3, a first-round RT-PCR used the HTBI primer set. TCRdb reanalysed the multiplex PCR reads using MiXCR and keeps one entry per CDR3 protein. There are hundreds of thousands of distinct CDR3 sequences in the sample; approximately 21% occur only once, and 50% to 75% lies in the top ten.

Sample: blood. The TCR was taken from a man younger than 45 with Graves' ophthalmopathy. V gene TRBV5-1 combines with J gene TRBJ2-1; 8 bases line up with TRBD1. CDR3 sequence reads: CASSRPTGGSYNEQFF. The CDR3 nucleotides read TGCGCCAGCAGCAGGCCCACAGGGGGGTCCTACAATGAGCAGTTCTTC. Filled out from reference TRBV5-1 and TRBJ2-1, the complete variable domain reads KAGVTQTPRYLIKTRGQQVTLSCSPISGHRSVSWYQQTPGQGLQFLFEYFSETQRNKGNFPGRFSGRQFSNSRSEMNVSTLELGDSALYLCASSRPTGGSYNEQFFGPGTRLTVL.